The 29 T cell receptor beta chains below come from one sample, sequenced in a study of cytomegalovirus exposure and HLA in healthy donors (TCRdb year 2017). Libraries were made using the immunoSEQ multiplex PCR assay. The multiplex PCR relied on a mix of 60 forward primers for TCR Vbeta segments and 13 reverse primers for TCR Jbeta segments. TCRdb stores this immuneACCESS table with in-frame sequences only. Part of the clones is absent; in the studies checked, under half of the shortfall reflects unresolved V genes, and no reason is known for the rest. The sample table records fewer than 40,000 clones; roughly 90% of these occur just once. Approximately 10% of the sample is taken by the ten largest. The specimen was PBMCs. The receptors derive from a woman aged 40 to 55 in good health and CMV-seropositive.

The V gene is TRBV9, the J gene TRBJ2-6, with D perhaps TRBD1 (6 bases). V was cut by 5 bases and J by 9 bases, with 21 bases left in between. Germline CDR1 SGDLS, CDR2 YYNGEE. The length of the CDR3 is 16 residues. The CDR3 DNA reads TGTGCCAGCAGGCCGGGCCTGTGGGACAACGGCAACGTCCTGACTTTC. Translation gives CASRPGLWDNGNVLTF. Looking up the rest from reference TRBV9 and TRBJ2-6 gives the full variable domain: DSGVTQTPKHLITATGQRVTLRCSPRSGDLSVYWYQQSLDQGLQFLIQYYNGEERAKGNILERFSAQQFPDLHSELNLSSLELGDSALYFCASRPGLWDNGNVLTFGAGSRLTVL.

The rearrangement joins TRBV6-4 to TRBJ2-3; no firm D call. CDR1 and CDR2 from the germline V gene are MRHNA and SNTAGT. V lost 3 bases and J 1 base, leaving 5 bases between the germline ends. The CDR3 length is 13 residues. The CDR3 sequence is CASSERGTDTQYF. CDR3 coding DNA: TGTGCCAGCAGTGAACGGGGCACAGATACGCAGTATTTT.

CDR3 sequence: CATSRDAGARTDTQYF. CDR3 DNA sequence: TGTGCCACCAGCAGAGATGCGGGGGCGCGCACAGATACGCAGTATTTT. The chain carries TRBV15 and TRBJ2-3; possible D gene TRBD2, 7 bases. V lost 0 bases, J lost 1 base, and 11 bases lay in between. In germline, CDR1 is LNHNV, CDR2 YYDKDF (reference sequence). The CDR3 is 16 amino acids. The entire variable domain, with the rest obtained from reference TRBV15 and TRBJ2-3, is as follows: DAMVIQNPRYQVTQFGKPVTLSCSQTLNHNVMYWYQQKSSQAPKLLFHYYDKDFNNEADTPDNFQSRRPNTSFCFLDIRSPGLGDTAMYLCATSRDAGARTDTQYFGPGTRLTVL.

The rearrangement links TRBV4-3 to TRBJ2-3, with 7 bases matching TRBD2. Per the germline V gene, CDR1 is LGHNA and CDR2 is YSLEER. V lost 1 base, J lost 3 bases, and 4 bases stayed unmatched. The CDR3 runs to 15 residues. In DNA form, the CDR3 reads TGCGCCAGCAGCCAAGCTCGGGGAGGGACAGATACGCAGTATTTT. Protein sequence: CASSQARGGTDTQYF.

The chain has TRBV28 and TRBJ2-5, with TRBD1 matching over 9 bases. With 5 bases clipped from V and 5 bases from J, the junction kept 6 bases outside the gene matches. The CDR3 sequence is 14 residues long. Looked up from germline, CDR1 is MDHEN and CDR2 is SYDVKM. The CDR3 reads CASSDTGGWETQYF. The CDR3 DNA sequence: TGTGCCAGCAGTGATACAGGGGGCTGGGAGACCCAGTACTTC.

The V call is TRBV28, the J call TRBJ1-6, with 7 bases matching TRBD1. The CDR3 covers 17 residues. Trimming took 2 bases from V and 6 from J; bases not matched to a gene: 10. Germline lookup yields CDR1 MDHEN and CDR2 SYDVKM. The CDR3 here is CASSLRTGTDFNSPLHF. The CDR3 region has the DNA TGTGCCAGCAGTTTACGAACCGGGACAGATTTTAATTCACCCCTCCACTTT.

J is TRBJ1-2 and V is TRBV7-2; no firm D call. V shed 1 base and J shed 4 bases, with 13 bases lying between them. From germline, CDR1 is SGHTA and CDR2 FQGNSA. CDR3 size: 15 residues. CDR3 coding DNA: TGTGCCAGCAGCTTAGTAGTCGCCTCGGGCTATGGCTACACCTTC. Translated, it gives CASSLVVASGYGYTF.

This clone was detected only once. This chain joins TRBV6-1 and TRBJ2-2; D remains unclear. CDR3 length: 15 amino acids. Germline V gives CDR1 MNHNS, CDR2 SASEGT. Between the trimmed V and J ends, which lost 2 bases and 0 bases, there was a span of 7 bases. The CDR3 protein is CASSELVPNTGELFF. The CDR3 nucleotides read TGTGCCAGCAGTGAACTAGTCCCGAACACCGGGGAGCTGTTTTTT.

The chain carries TRBV5-1 and TRBJ1-1; 7 bases are a match to TRBD1. The germline V gene encodes CDR1 SGHRS and CDR2 YFSETQ. V shed 0 bases and J 3 bases; nucleotides not matched to a gene: 8. This CDR3 contains 16 residues. As DNA, the CDR3 is TGCGCCAGCAGCTTGGAAGGAGGGGGCATCCACACTGAAGCTTTCTTT. This sequence encodes CASSLEGGGIHTEAFF.

A word on this clone: A much larger clonotype is one base distant, so this may be a read error. This chain connects TRBV5-4 to TRBJ2-3, with D perhaps TRBD2 (6 bases). Per the germline V gene, CDR1 is SGHNT and CDR2 is YYREEE (reference sequence). The CDR3 sequence is 15 residues long. The V gene lost 0 bases and the J gene lost 0 bases, with 8 bases spanning the gap. The DNA of the CDR3 is TGTGCCAGCAGCTTGGTGGCGGGGAGCACAGATACGCAGTATTTT. Its translation: CASSLVAGSTDTQYF.

This clone was counted a few times. This chain uses TRBV7-2 with TRBJ2-5; no firm D call. The germline CDR1 and CDR2 sequences are SGHTA and FQGNSA. V lost 1 base, J lost 7 bases, and 10 bases lay in between. CDR3 length equals 13 residues. This chain's CDR3 is CASSLVRVATQYF. Here the CDR3 DNA reads TGTGCCAGCAGCTTAGTTCGGGTAGCGACCCAGTACTTC.

V is TRBV7-2 and J is TRBJ2-3; 9 nucleotides agree with TRBD2. The V gene's germline CDR1 is SGHTA and CDR2 FQGNSA. This CDR3 has 14 residues. J gave up 4 bases and V 10 bases, and 9 bases lay outside the gene matches. The CDR3 DNA follows: TGTGCCACCCTGCGGGGGGGCCCCCCAGATACGCAGTATTTT. This sequence encodes CATLRGGPPDTQYF. Using reference TRBV7-2 and TRBJ2-3 for the parts outside the CDR3, the full variable domain is GAGVSQSPSNKVTEKGKDVELRCDPISGHTALYWYRQSLGQGLEFLIYFQGNSAPDKSGLPSDRFSAERTGGSVSTLTIQRTQQEDSAVYLCATLRGGPPDTQYFGPGTRLTVL.

For the CDR3, the DNA is TGCGCCAGCAGCCCCCATACGGACAGTCTAAGCACTGAAGCTTTCTTT. Translating it yields CASSPHTDSLSTEAFF. The rearrangement joins TRBV4-1 to TRBJ1-1; tentatively, D is TRBD1 (6 bases). Deletions cut 4 bases from V and 4 bases from J, with 19 bases between. CDR1 is MGHRA, CDR2 YSYEKL, per germline. The length of the CDR3 is 16 residues.

The rearrangement links TRBV27 to TRBJ2-7; the D is unclear. The CDR3 loop spans 13 amino acids. V was trimmed by 3 bases and J by 5 bases, leaving 11 bases between them. Germline CDR1 reads MNHEY; CDR2 reads SMNVEV (reference sequence). The CDR3 DNA sequence: TGTGCCAGCAGTTTCCGTGCGTTCCACGAGCAGTACTTC. As protein: CASSFRAFHEQYF.

This chain joins TRBV7-3 and TRBJ2-3, with 11 positions matching TRBD2. Germline V gives CDR1 SGHTA, CDR2 FQGTGA. CDR3 size: 17 residues. The trim removed 2 bases at V and 5 bases at J, leaving 9 bases unmatched. CDR3 in amino acids: CASSLRIAGGQGDTQYF. CDR3 in DNA: TGTGCCAGCAGCTTACGTATAGCGGGGGGGCAGGGAGATACGCAGTATTTT.

The chain combines TRBV25-1 with TRBJ2-1, with 8 bases aligning to TRBD2. Germline loops: CDR1 MGHDK, CDR2 SYGVNS. The V segment lost 6 bases and the J segment 13 bases; nucleotides outside the gene matches: 11. This CDR3 is 13 amino acids long. The CDR3 bases are TGTGCCAGCAGAGTAAACGGGGGGGCTTCCCAGTTCTTC. Residues: CASRVNGGASQFF. Together with reference TRBV25-1 and TRBJ2-1, the CDR3 gives the full variable domain: EADIYQTPRYLVIGTGKKITLECSQTMGHDKMYWYQQDPGMELHLIHYSYGVNSTEKGDLSSESTVSRIRTEHFPLTLESARPSHTSQYLCASRVNGGASQFFGPGTRLTVL.

This clone was found a few times. This chain uses TRBV19 with TRBJ1-4; TRBD1 might be the D (6 bases). With 5 bases removed from V and 7 bases from J, the gap between germline ends came to 17 bases. The CDR3 extends over 15 amino acids. CDR1 is LNHDA, CDR2 SQIVND, per germline (reference sequence). The CDR3 is CASSPSGRGTEKLFF. The DNA of the CDR3 is TGTGCCAGTAGTCCCTCGGGCAGGGGCACTGAAAAACTGTTTTTT.

This clone came up a few times. This sequence joins TRBV7-9 and TRBJ1-3; 7 nucleotides match TRBD1. V gave up 5 bases and J gave up 3 bases; unmatched junction bases: 10. This CDR3 has 16 amino acids. The germline V gene has CDR1 SEHNR and CDR2 FQNEAQ (reference sequence). CDR3 amino acids: CASSNLGGAIGNTIYF. The CDR3 bases are TGTGCCAGCAGCAACCTAGGGGGCGCGATTGGAAACACCATATATTTT. Full variable domain (rest looked up from reference TRBV7-9 and TRBJ1-3): DTGVSQNPRHKITKRGQNVTFRCDPISEHNRLYWYRQTLGQGPEFLTYFQNEAQLEKSRLLSDRFSAERPKGSFSTLEIQRTEQGDSAMYLCASSNLGGAIGNTIYFGEGSWLTVV.

The chain employs TRBV20-1 and TRBJ2-5; D gene uncertain. The J call may be faulty, since TRBJ2-7 better matches the DNA end. The CDR3 has 11 residues. Germline V gene lookup returns CDR1 DFQATT and CDR2 SNEGSKA (reference sequence). The DNA of the CDR3 is TGCAGTGCTAGCCCGGACTACGAGCAGTACTTC. Its protein is CSASPDYEQYF.

The V and J genes are TRBV11-1 and TRBJ2-5, with 7 bases aligning to TRBD2. Germline values: CDR1 SGHAT, CDR2 FQDESV (reference sequence). The CDR3 extends over 15 amino acids. The V gene end was trimmed by 5 bases and the J gene end by 5 bases; junction bases not matched to a gene: 11. The CDR3: CASSPREGLGETQYF. CDR3 sequence (DNA): TGTGCCAGCAGCCCGAGGGAGGGACTCGGCGAGACCCAGTACTTC.

The chain uses TRBV7-6 and TRBJ2-3; the match to TRBD2 covers 9 bases. Germline CDR1 reads SGHVS; CDR2 reads FNYEAQ. Unmatched junction bases numbered 11, after V lost 5 bases and J lost 2 bases. CDR3 length equals 17 residues. This CDR3 is CASSLSGGGAFTDTQYF. As DNA, the CDR3 is TGTGCCAGCAGCCTAAGCGGCGGGGGGGCTTTCACAGATACGCAGTATTTT.

CDR3 DNA: TGCGCCAGCAGTGCCTCCTGGACGACAGTCAGGGGTGAAAAACTGTTTTTT. Translating it yields CASSASWTTVRGEKLFF. The rearrangement links TRBV10-2 to TRBJ1-4, with a weak D call TRBD1 (6 bases). The CDR3 length is 17 residues. V dropped 4 bases and J dropped 7 bases, with 22 bases sitting between them. Germline assignment: CDR1 WSHSY and CDR2 SAAADI.

The J gene is TRBJ1-5, the V gene TRBV19; 10 positions match TRBD1. V lost 6 bases and J lost 0; bases outside the gene matches: 8. The CDR3 sequence is 17 residues long. Germline V gives CDR1 LNHDA, CDR2 SQIVND (reference sequence). The CDR3 sequence is CASSPGTGAYSNQPQHF. The CDR3 region has the DNA TGTGCCAGTAGCCCCGGGACAGGGGCGTATAGCAATCAGCCCCAGCATTTT.

The V call is TRBV6-6, the J call TRBJ1-4; 10 nucleotides line up with TRBD1. CDR3 length equals 13 residues. The J segment lost 6 bases and the V segment lost 6 bases, leaving 1 base of the junction unmatched. Germline V gives CDR1 MNHNY, CDR2 SVGAGI (reference sequence). CDR3 sequence (DNA): TGTGCCAGCAGGGGGACAGGGGATGAAAAACTGTTTTTT. It is translated as CASRGTGDEKLFF.

The chain carries TRBV27 and TRBJ1-4, with D possibly TRBD1 on 5 matching bases. Germline loops: CDR1 MNHEY, CDR2 SMNVEV (reference sequence). Deletions cut 5 bases from V and 8 bases from J, with 12 bases between. The CDR3 is 13 amino acids. CDR3 DNA sequence: TGTGCCAGCAGTAGGCAGGGTGAGGAAAAACTGTTTTTT. Translated: CASSRQGEEKLFF.

The chain carries TRBV29-1 and TRBJ2-3; D is possibly TRBD1 (5 bases). The germline V and J ends were trimmed by 4 bases and 0 bases, with 11 bases remaining between them. Per the germline V gene, CDR1 is SQVTM and CDR2 is ANQGSEA. The CDR3 covers 14 residues. The DNA for the CDR3 is TGCAGCGTTGCGTTTACAGGAAGCACAGATACGCAGTATTTT. Its protein is CSVAFTGSTDTQYF.

The chain recombines TRBV10-3 with TRBJ1-5; TRBD1 might be the D (5 bases). From germline, CDR1 is ENHRY and CDR2 SYGVKD. This CDR3 has 15 amino acids. The germline V and J ends were trimmed by 4 bases and 2 bases, with 12 bases remaining between them. The CDR3 DNA reads as TGTGCCATCAGTGCTGGGAAACAGGGCAATCAGCCCCAGCATTTT. It is translated as CAISAGKQGNQPQHF.

This chain links TRBV4-3 with TRBJ1-4; D possibly corresponds to TRBD1 (6 bases). Looked up from germline, CDR1 is LGHNA and CDR2 is YSLEER. The CDR3 consists of 15 residues. Trimming pared 1 base from V and 8 bases from J, leaving 14 bases between. DNA for the CDR3: TGCGCCAGCAGCCAAGTAACAGGGACACCGGAAAAACTGTTTTTT. It yields the protein CASSQVTGTPEKLFF.

The chain carries TRBV5-1 and TRBJ2-5, with 8 bases lining up with TRBD1. Losses at the gene ends were 4 bases for V and 2 bases for J; bases not matched to a gene: 4. The CDR3 runs to 14 residues. Germline-derived CDR1 and CDR2 are SGHRS and YFSETQ. CDR3 nucleotides: TGCGCCAGCAGCCCAGGACAGGGACAAGAGACCCAGTACTTC. This codes for CASSPGQGQETQYF.